The rows below give T cell receptor beta chains drawn from one sample of a study of CD8+ T cells in alopecia areata. TCRdb keeps only in-frame clones here, not all; method: immunoSEQ multiplex PCR. Altogether 150,000 or so clones are present, 75% to 90% being singletons, with the ten largest covering about 14%. Sequencing was performed on CD8+ T cells sorted from blood, taken at week 0. All receptors derive from a human donor with alopecia areata. The CDR3 runs from the conserved cysteine through the conserved F or W. The D gene is left open where the match is weak. The size entry is marked missing in some rows and otherwise reads once, few, many or a size class.

clone size	V gene	J gene	CDR3 length	D gene	CDR3 DNA	CDR3 protein
-	TRBV7-2	TRBJ2-7	12	-	TGTGCCAGCAGCTTAGCAGGGTGGGAGCAGTACTTC	CASSLAGWEQYF
-	TRBV6-5	TRBJ2-5	12	-	TGTGCCAGCAGTTACTCACCCGAGACCCAGTACTTC	CASSYSPETQYF
-	TRBV7-9	TRBJ2-3	16	TRBD1	TGTGCCAGCAGCTCTCCGACCGGGACAGGGACAGATACGCAGTATTTT	CASSSPTGTGTDTQYF
-	TRBV27	TRBJ2-1	15	TRBD2	TGTGCCAGCAGTTTAAGGAGCGGGAGTTTAAATGAGCAGTTCTTC	CASSLRSGSLNEQFF
-	TRBV11-2	TRBJ2-7	14	-	TGTGCCAGCAGCTTAGAGTCAGGGAGCTACGAGCAGTACTTC	CASSLESGSYEQYF
-	TRBV27	TRBJ2-1	13	TRBD1	TGTGCCAGCAGCCAGACAGGGGGCGATGAGCAGTTCTTC	CASSQTGGDEQFF
-	TRBV11-2	TRBJ2-5	16	TRBD2	TGTGCCAGCAGCCGAAATAGCGGGAGCGGTAGGGAGACCCAGTACTTC	CASSRNSGSGRETQYF
once	TRBV5-6	TRBJ1-2	13	-	TGTGCCAGCAGCGTTGGGGGCGCAGGGGGCTACACCTTC	CASSVGGAGGYTF
-	TRBV28	TRBJ2-4	13	-	TGTGCCAGCAGTTTATCAGGGCGGGACATTCAGTACTTC	CASSLSGRDIQYF
few	TRBV10-3	TRBJ1-1	14	-	TGTGCAACCCGAGACAGGAGGGGATACACTGAAGCTTTCTTT	CATRDRRGYTEAFF
-	TRBV7-9	TRBJ2-7	13	-	TGTGCCAGCAGCTCCCGGGACAACTACGAGCAGTACTTC	CASSSRDNYEQYF
once	TRBV7-6	TRBJ2-7	14	-	TGTGCCAGCAGCTTAGCCGGGGGTTTCGACGAGCAGTACTTC	CASSLAGGFDEQYF
-	TRBV14	TRBJ1-2	13	-	TGTGCCAGCAGCTCAGGGAGTAGCTATGGCTACACCTTC	CASSSGSSYGYTF
-	TRBV7-3	TRBJ2-1	15	TRBD2	TGTGCCAGCAGCCCGGGACTAGCGGGAGACAATGAGCAGTTCTTC	CASSPGLAGDNEQFF
-	TRBV9	TRBJ1-2	13	-	TGTGCCAGCAGCGTAGCTCGACAAGACGGCTACACCTTC	CASSVARQDGYTF
-	TRBV27	TRBJ2-1	12	-	TGTGCCAGCACTGGCGGGGTATCTGAGCAGTTCTTC	CASTGGVSEQFF
-	TRBV10-3	TRBJ1-3	16	-	TGTGCCATCAGTGCGAGCTCGTACTTCTCTGGAAACACCATATATTTT	CAISASSYFSGNTIYF
-	TRBV6-1	TRBJ1-2	12	-	TGTGCCAGCAGTGAACAGGGACGTGGCTACACCTTC	CASSEQGRGYTF
-	TRBV27	TRBJ2-1	13	-	TGTGCCAGCGGAAATACAGGGTACAATGAGCAGTTCTTC	CASGNTGYNEQFF
-	TRBV27	TRBJ2-7	18	TRBD2	TGTGCCAGCAGTTCCCATCTCGCTAGCGGGAGGGCCGGGTTCGGGCAGTACTTC	CASSSHLASGRAGFGQYF
-	TRBV5-4	TRBJ2-3	15	-	TGTGCCAGCAGGTTCCCGGGGGGCAGCACAGATACGCAGTATTTT	CASRFPGGSTDTQYF
-	TRBV21-1	TRBJ2-3	15	-	TGTGCCAGCAGCAAAGGTCGTCAGGGCTCAGATACGCAGTATTTT	CASSKGRQGSDTQYF
-	TRBV9	TRBJ2-7	16	TRBD2	TGTGCCAGCAGCGTAGGAGGGCGGGAGCCTGGAAGCGAGCAGTACTTC	CASSVGGREPGSEQYF
-	TRBV5-1	TRBJ2-7	14	-	TGCGCCAGCGCAACCGGGACGGGATCCTACGAGCAGTACTTC	CASATGTGSYEQYF
once	TRBV2	TRBJ2-5	16	TRBD2	TGTGCCAGCAACAGGGGAGCGGGAGGGCTCGGAGAGACCCAGTACTTC	CASNRGAGGLGETQYF
-	TRBV25-1	TRBJ2-2	16	TRBD2	TGTGCCAGCAGTGAGCTAGCGGGGGGCCGGACCGGGGAGCTGTTTTTT	CASSELAGGRTGELFF
few	TRBV13	TRBJ2-5	18	TRBD2	TGTGCCAGCAGCGACTCCGGGACTAGCGGGAGGGCTACGGAGACCCAGTACTTC	CASSDSGTSGRATETQYF
few	TRBV23-1	TRBJ1-4	16	-	TGCGCCAGCAGTCAATCCCCGAGCGGGGCTAATGAAAAACTGTTTTTT	CASSQSPSGANEKLFF
-	TRBV19	TRBJ2-1	14	-	TGTGCCAGTAGTATCGGGAGCTCCTACAATGAGCAGTTCTTC	CASSIGSSYNEQFF
-	TRBV9	TRBJ2-1	19	TRBD2	TGTGCCAGCAGCGTAAGGAAAACGGGAGGGCCGCGTGGGTACAATGAGCAGTTCTTC	CASSVRKTGGPRGYNEQFF
-	TRBV4-2	TRBJ2-1	18	-	TGTGCCAGCAGCCAAGATAGCACAGCGCGCCGGTCCCACAATGAGCAGTTCTTC	CASSQDSTARRSHNEQFF
-	TRBV29-1	TRBJ2-7	14	TRBD1	TGCAGCGTTGCTCCAGGGACAGCTTCCTACGAGCAGTACTTC	CSVAPGTASYEQYF
-	TRBV30	TRBJ2-7	15	-	TGTGCCTGGAGTGTACCTGTGGGGGGAACCTACGAGCAGTACTTC	CAWSVPVGGTYEQYF
-	TRBV27	TRBJ1-5	13	-	TGTGCCAGCAGTTTAGCCGGGAATCAGCCCCAGCATTTT	CASSLAGNQPQHF
once	TRBV4-1	TRBJ1-2	14	-	TGCGCCAGCAGCCAAGGAGAGGTTGGCTATGGCTACACCTTC	CASSQGEVGYGYTF
-	TRBV29-1	TRBJ2-7	15	-	TGCAGCGTTGAAGATCCCCAGGGGTTAGTCTCCGAGCAGTACTTC	CSVEDPQGLVSEQYF
-	TRBV27	TRBJ2-2	15	-	TGTGCCAGCAGTTGGGCTGGCGGGGCCACCGGGGAGCTGTTTTTT	CASSWAGGATGELFF
-	TRBV18	TRBJ2-3	13	-	TGTGCCAGCTCACCCCCAGAGCGAGGTACGCAGTATTTT	CASSPPERGTQYF
-	TRBV9	TRBJ2-1	12	-	TGTGCCAGCAGCGTATTCGACAATGAGCAGTTCTTC	CASSVFDNEQFF
-	TRBV13	TRBJ2-3	17	TRBD1	TGTGCCAGCAGCTTGACTCCGACAGGGGGCAAGAGAGATACGCAGTATTTT	CASSLTPTGGKRDTQYF
-	TRBV19	TRBJ1-2	15	-	TGTGCCAGTAGTATTTTGGGGGAGATAAACTATGGCTACACCTTC	CASSILGEINYGYTF
-	TRBV25-1	TRBJ2-7	16	-	TGTGCCAGCAGTGCAAGAGGGACCTTAGGGGCCTACGAGCAGTACTTC	CASSARGTLGAYEQYF
-	TRBV13	TRBJ2-1	16	-	TGTGCCAGCACCCCGCGTGAGGGCCGCTCCTACAATGAGCAGTTCTTC	CASTPREGRSYNEQFF
-	TRBV5-1	TRBJ2-2	16	TRBD2	TGCGCCAGCAGCGGGGGACTAGCCCGGGGCACCGGGGAGCTGTTTTTT	CASSGGLARGTGELFF
-	TRBV2	TRBJ2-7	14	TRBD2	TGTGCCAGCTGGAGCCCGGAGGGAGGGTACGAGCAGTACTTC	CASWSPEGGYEQYF
-	TRBV4-1	TRBJ2-7	13	-	TGCGCCAGCAGCCAGGGGAAGGGCTACGAGCAGTACTTC	CASSQGKGYEQYF
-	TRBV6-5	TRBJ2-1	13	TRBD1	TGTGCCAGCAGTGACAGGGGGCACAATGAGCAGTTCTTC	CASSDRGHNEQFF
-	TRBV7-9	TRBJ2-3	15	-	TGTGCCAGCAGCTTAGGCCTGAGGGGCACAGATACGCAGTATTTT	CASSLGLRGTDTQYF